The rows below give T cell receptor beta chains drawn from one sample of a study of cytomegalovirus exposure and HLA in healthy donors. Repertoires were generated with immunoSEQ multiplex PCR, while TCRdb's copy carries only in-frame clones and drops some. The top ten hold about 1.7% of the sample, which has some 160,000 clones, roughly 85% seen once. Sequenced sample: PBMCs. Receptors originate from a woman younger than 45 in good health and CMV-seronegative. CDR3s include the opening cysteine and the closing phenylalanine or tryptophan. Each record gives: J gene, V gene, D gene, clone size, CDR3 DNA, CDR3 protein. The D gene is left open where the match is weak. Part of the rows lack a size; the others show once, few, many or a class for expanded clones.

j_call: TRBJ2-2; v_call: TRBV27; d_call: NA; clone_size: NA; cdr3_nt: TGTGCCAGCAGTTTTAGCACCGGGGAGCTGTTTTTT; cdr3_aa: CASSFSTGELFF
j_call: TRBJ1-6; v_call: TRBV9; d_call: TRBD1; clone_size: NA; cdr3_nt: TGTGCCAGCAGCATCGGGACAGGGGGAAAATCACCCCTCCACTTT; cdr3_aa: CASSIGTGGKSPLHF
j_call: TRBJ1-1; v_call: TRBV5-4; d_call: NA; clone_size: NA; cdr3_nt: TGTGCCAGCAGCCCCGGGACACAGAACACTGAAGCTTTCTTT; cdr3_aa: CASSPGTQNTEAFF
j_call: TRBJ1-2; v_call: TRBV5-1; d_call: TRBD1; clone_size: once; cdr3_nt: TGCGCCAGCAGCTCTACAGGGGGCTTGAGCTATGGCTACACCTTC; cdr3_aa: CASSSTGGLSYGYTF
j_call: TRBJ2-7; v_call: TRBV4-2; d_call: NA; clone_size: NA; cdr3_nt: TGTGCCAGCAGCCAAGCTCTCGGGGCAGGGGAATACGAGCAGTACTTC; cdr3_aa: CASSQALGAGEYEQYF
j_call: TRBJ1-6; v_call: TRBV28; d_call: NA; clone_size: NA; cdr3_nt: TGTGCCAGCAGGAACAGGGATAATTCACCCCTCCACTTT; cdr3_aa: CASRNRDNSPLHF
j_call: TRBJ2-2; v_call: TRBV9; d_call: NA; clone_size: NA; cdr3_nt: TGTGCCAGCAGCCCCAGTTTCGCGAACACCGGGGAGCTGTTTTTT; cdr3_aa: CASSPSFANTGELFF
j_call: TRBJ2-3; v_call: TRBV29-1; d_call: NA; clone_size: NA; cdr3_nt: TGCAGCGTTGAAGAAAGTGGCCGGGGGTTCAGGATAGGTACGCAGTATTTT; cdr3_aa: CSVEESGRGFRIGTQYF
j_call: TRBJ1-1; v_call: TRBV29-1; d_call: TRBD1; clone_size: once; cdr3_nt: TGCAGCGCTGGGCAGGGGGCTGAAGCTTTCTTT; cdr3_aa: CSAGQGAEAFF
j_call: TRBJ2-1; v_call: TRBV4-1; d_call: NA; clone_size: NA; cdr3_nt: TGCGCCAGCAGCCAAGACGGTGGATGGGGCGATGAGCAGTTCTTC; cdr3_aa: CASSQDGGWGDEQFF
j_call: TRBJ1-5; v_call: TRBV5-6; d_call: NA; clone_size: NA; cdr3_nt: TGTGCCAGCAGCTTACGGGGGGCCAATCAGCCCCAGCATTTT; cdr3_aa: CASSLRGANQPQHF
j_call: TRBJ1-1; v_call: TRBV2; d_call: NA; clone_size: NA; cdr3_nt: TGTGCCAGCAGTGGTTTATCGAACACTGAAGCTTTCTTT; cdr3_aa: CASSGLSNTEAFF
j_call: TRBJ1-1; v_call: TRBV30; d_call: NA; clone_size: NA; cdr3_nt: TGTGCCTACAGGGAAGCTTTCTTT; cdr3_aa: CAYREAFF
j_call: TRBJ2-5; v_call: TRBV5-1; d_call: TRBD2; clone_size: NA; cdr3_nt: TGCGCCAGCAGCTTTCCTAGCGGGGTTGACCAAGAGACCCAGTACTTC; cdr3_aa: CASSFPSGVDQETQYF
j_call: TRBJ1-4; v_call: TRBV30; d_call: NA; clone_size: NA; cdr3_nt: TGTGCCTGGAGTGCCCAGGGAGGAGGGGATGAAAAACTGTTTTTT; cdr3_aa: CAWSAQGGGDEKLFF
j_call: TRBJ2-5; v_call: TRBV19; d_call: NA; clone_size: NA; cdr3_nt: TGTGCCAGTAGTCCAGGGGGGACGGCCTCCGAGACCCAGTACTTC; cdr3_aa: CASSPGGTASETQYF
j_call: TRBJ1-3; v_call: TRBV6-5; d_call: TRBD1; clone_size: NA; cdr3_nt: TGTGCCAGCAGTTTAATAGGACAGGGCTCTGGAAACACCATATATTTT; cdr3_aa: CASSLIGQGSGNTIYF
j_call: TRBJ1-4; v_call: TRBV5-1; d_call: NA; clone_size: NA; cdr3_nt: TGCGCCAGCAGCTCGACAGGCCCTAATGAAAAACTGTTTTTT; cdr3_aa: CASSSTGPNEKLFF
j_call: TRBJ2-1; v_call: TRBV7-9; d_call: TRBD2; clone_size: NA; cdr3_nt: TGTGCCAGCAGATCTAGCGGGTCCTACAATGAGCAGTTCTTC; cdr3_aa: CASRSSGSYNEQFF
j_call: TRBJ2-2; v_call: TRBV6-5; d_call: NA; clone_size: NA; cdr3_nt: TGTGCCAGCAGTTACTCGATGGGAGAGAACACCGGGGAGCTGTTTTTT; cdr3_aa: CASSYSMGENTGELFF
j_call: TRBJ2-3; v_call: TRBV9; d_call: NA; clone_size: NA; cdr3_nt: TGTGCCAGCAGCAAGACTAGTCGGGCGCAGTATTTT; cdr3_aa: CASSKTSRAQYF
j_call: TRBJ2-5; v_call: TRBV7-8; d_call: TRBD2; clone_size: NA; cdr3_nt: TGTGCCAGCAGCACAGAACTAGCGGGGGGGCTGGAGACCCAGTACTTC; cdr3_aa: CASSTELAGGLETQYF
j_call: TRBJ2-3; v_call: TRBV27; d_call: TRBD2; clone_size: NA; cdr3_nt: TGTGCCAGCAGTTTATTTGGGGTAGCGGGAGCTACTAGCACAGATACGCAGTATTTT; cdr3_aa: CASSLFGVAGATSTDTQYF
j_call: TRBJ1-2; v_call: TRBV5-6; d_call: TRBD1; clone_size: once; cdr3_nt: TGTGCCAGCAGCCCACGGGACAGGGGTTACTATGGCTACACCTTC; cdr3_aa: CASSPRDRGYYGYTF
j_call: TRBJ2-1; v_call: TRBV11-2; d_call: TRBD2; clone_size: NA; cdr3_nt: TGTGCCAGCAGCTCCCAAGGAAGCGGGGCCTACAATGAGCAGTTCTTC; cdr3_aa: CASSSQGSGAYNEQFF
j_call: TRBJ2-3; v_call: TRBV7-9; d_call: TRBD1; clone_size: once; cdr3_nt: TGTGCCAGCAGCTCCCCTTGGACAGGCCATGAGTTGCATACGCAGTATTTT; cdr3_aa: CASSSPWTGHELHTQYF
j_call: TRBJ1-6; v_call: TRBV5-6; d_call: TRBD1; clone_size: NA; cdr3_nt: TGTGCCAGCAGCTTTACAGGGGGCTCCTATAATTCACCCCTCCACTTT; cdr3_aa: CASSFTGGSYNSPLHF
j_call: TRBJ1-1; v_call: TRBV5-1; d_call: NA; clone_size: NA; cdr3_nt: TGCGCCAGCAGCTTGGCAGGGGTCTCTGAAGCTTTCTTT; cdr3_aa: CASSLAGVSEAFF
j_call: TRBJ1-2; v_call: TRBV18; d_call: TRBD1; clone_size: NA; cdr3_nt: TGTGCCAGCTCACCACCAGTAATGGGACAGGGGAGATACAGCTATGGCTACACCTTC; cdr3_aa: CASSPPVMGQGRYSYGYTF
j_call: TRBJ1-4; v_call: TRBV27; d_call: TRBD1; clone_size: NA; cdr3_nt: TGTGCCAGCAGTTTAGACAGGGGAGGTGATGAAAAACTGTTTTTT; cdr3_aa: CASSLDRGGDEKLFF
j_call: TRBJ1-1; v_call: TRBV6-1; d_call: NA; clone_size: NA; cdr3_nt: TGTGCCAGCAGTCAGGGGAAGGGCACTGAAGCTTTCTTT; cdr3_aa: CASSQGKGTEAFF
j_call: TRBJ1-1; v_call: TRBV6-1; d_call: NA; clone_size: few; cdr3_nt: TGTGCCAGCAGTGAAGGTAGCTTTGCTACTGAAGCTTTCTTT; cdr3_aa: CASSEGSFATEAFF
j_call: TRBJ1-2; v_call: TRBV10-3; d_call: TRBD1; clone_size: NA; cdr3_nt: TGTGCCATCAGCCCGGGACAGGGGAACTATGGCTACACCTTC; cdr3_aa: CAISPGQGNYGYTF
j_call: TRBJ2-1; v_call: TRBV30; d_call: TRBD2; clone_size: NA; cdr3_nt: TGTGCCTGGAGTGTACGCAGGGGTACTAGCGGGGCGCATGAGCAGTTCTTC; cdr3_aa: CAWSVRRGTSGAHEQFF
j_call: TRBJ1-2; v_call: TRBV6-1; d_call: TRBD1; clone_size: NA; cdr3_nt: TGTGCCACCCACGGGACAGGACTTAACTATGGCTACACCTTC; cdr3_aa: CATHGTGLNYGYTF
j_call: TRBJ1-1; v_call: TRBV6-5; d_call: NA; clone_size: NA; cdr3_nt: TGTGCCAGCAGCCGACAGCCCACTGAAGCTTTCTTT; cdr3_aa: CASSRQPTEAFF
j_call: TRBJ2-3; v_call: TRBV11-3; d_call: NA; clone_size: few; cdr3_nt: TGTGCCAGCAGCTCCGGAGGGGGCAAGGGCACAGATACGCAGTATTTT; cdr3_aa: CASSSGGGKGTDTQYF
j_call: TRBJ1-1; v_call: TRBV10-3; d_call: NA; clone_size: NA; cdr3_nt: TGTGCCACACAGGGGAACACTGAAGCTTTCTTT; cdr3_aa: CATQGNTEAFF
j_call: TRBJ2-5; v_call: TRBV7-8; d_call: NA; clone_size: NA; cdr3_nt: TGTGCCAGCAGCTTATCTGGGCGGCAGGGCGACGAGACCCAGTACTTC; cdr3_aa: CASSLSGRQGDETQYF
j_call: TRBJ1-2; v_call: TRBV5-4; d_call: NA; clone_size: once; cdr3_nt: TGTGCCAGCAGCGGTCTCCAGGGGACTAACTATGGCTACACCTTC; cdr3_aa: CASSGLQGTNYGYTF
j_call: TRBJ2-7; v_call: TRBV29-1; d_call: TRBD1; clone_size: NA; cdr3_nt: TGCAGCGTTGGGAGGACAGGGGCTGTCAACGAGCAGTACTTC; cdr3_aa: CSVGRTGAVNEQYF
j_call: TRBJ1-2; v_call: TRBV5-6; d_call: TRBD1; clone_size: NA; cdr3_nt: TGTGCCAGCAACGGACCGGGACAGGTCTCCTATGGCTACACCTTC; cdr3_aa: CASNGPGQVSYGYTF
j_call: TRBJ1-5; v_call: TRBV18; d_call: TRBD1; clone_size: once; cdr3_nt: TGTGCCAGCTCACCAAGCGCACAGGGGAGCGATCAGCCCCAGCATTTT; cdr3_aa: CASSPSAQGSDQPQHF
j_call: TRBJ2-7; v_call: TRBV30; d_call: TRBD1; clone_size: NA; cdr3_nt: TGTGCCTGGAGTGTACGGGGACCTGGTGCCAGGGGGATACACGAGCAGTACTTC; cdr3_aa: CAWSVRGPGARGIHEQYF
j_call: TRBJ1-3; v_call: TRBV5-4; d_call: NA; clone_size: NA; cdr3_nt: TGTGCCAGCAGCCAGGACAGTCCCTCTGGAAACACCATATATTTT; cdr3_aa: CASSQDSPSGNTIYF
j_call: TRBJ1-1; v_call: TRBV29-1; d_call: NA; clone_size: NA; cdr3_nt: TGCAGCGTTGAGCGTACCATGAACACTGAAGCTTTCTTT; cdr3_aa: CSVERTMNTEAFF
j_call: TRBJ2-3; v_call: TRBV27; d_call: NA; clone_size: NA; cdr3_nt: TGTGCCAGCAGTTCCGGGGGTGGAGATACGCAGTATTTT; cdr3_aa: CASSSGGGDTQYF
j_call: TRBJ2-6; v_call: TRBV18; d_call: NA; clone_size: once; cdr3_nt: TGTGCCAGCTCACCCGACTCCTCTGGGGCCAACGTCCTGACTTTC; cdr3_aa: CASSPDSSGANVLTF
j_call: TRBJ1-2; v_call: TRBV5-5; d_call: TRBD1; clone_size: few; cdr3_nt: TGTGCCAGCAGCTTGGAGGGACAGGGGCGTCAGCTCAACTATGGCTACACCTTC; cdr3_aa: CASSLEGQGRQLNYGYTF
j_call: TRBJ2-3; v_call: TRBV4-3; d_call: TRBD2; clone_size: NA; cdr3_nt: TGCGCCAGCAGCCAAGAGACGGGGGGACCAGATACGCAGTATTTT; cdr3_aa: CASSQETGGPDTQYF
j_call: TRBJ2-3; v_call: TRBV27; d_call: NA; clone_size: few; cdr3_nt: TGTGCCAGCAGTCCTCCCCGAGGGGATACGCAGTATTTT; cdr3_aa: CASSPPRGDTQYF
j_call: TRBJ2-5; v_call: TRBV5-4; d_call: TRBD1; clone_size: few; cdr3_nt: TGTGCCAGCAGCTTGACCACAGGGGTCGGGGAGACCCAGTACTTC; cdr3_aa: CASSLTTGVGETQYF
j_call: TRBJ1-2; v_call: TRBV4-1; d_call: TRBD1; clone_size: NA; cdr3_nt: TGCGCCAGCAGCCAAGCGATACAGACAGGGATCCCCTATGGCTACACCTTC; cdr3_aa: CASSQAIQTGIPYGYTF
j_call: TRBJ2-3; v_call: TRBV29-1; d_call: NA; clone_size: NA; cdr3_nt: TGCAGCGTTCGGCTTGGGCGGGGGCCTCACACAGATACGCAGTATTTT; cdr3_aa: CSVRLGRGPHTDTQYF
j_call: TRBJ1-5; v_call: TRBV7-2; d_call: NA; clone_size: NA; cdr3_nt: TGTGCCAGCAGCTTAGATGCGGGAGGCAATCAGCCCCAGCATTTT; cdr3_aa: CASSLDAGGNQPQHF
j_call: TRBJ1-2; v_call: TRBV6-5; d_call: NA; clone_size: few; cdr3_nt: TGTGCCAGCAGCCGACGGACAGCTAACTATGGCTACACCTTC; cdr3_aa: CASSRRTANYGYTF